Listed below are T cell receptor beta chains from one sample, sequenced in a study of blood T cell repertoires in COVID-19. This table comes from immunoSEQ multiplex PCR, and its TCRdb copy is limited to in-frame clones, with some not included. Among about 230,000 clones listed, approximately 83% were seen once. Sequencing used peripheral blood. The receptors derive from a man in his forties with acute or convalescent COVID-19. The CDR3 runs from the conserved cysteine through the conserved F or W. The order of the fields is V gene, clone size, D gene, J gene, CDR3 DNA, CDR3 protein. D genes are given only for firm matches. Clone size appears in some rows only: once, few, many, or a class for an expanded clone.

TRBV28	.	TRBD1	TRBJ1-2	TGTGCCAGCACCGAACTGGGCCTGACCGGGACAGGGCCCTATGGCTACACCTTC	CASTELGLTGTGPYGYTF
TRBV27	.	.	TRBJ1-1	TGTGCCAGCAGTTTATCAGGAGTCTACACTGAAGCTTTCTTT	CASSLSGVYTEAFF
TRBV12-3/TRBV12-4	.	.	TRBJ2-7	TGTGCCAGCACCCGGGACACTTCCTACGAGCAGTACTTC	CASTRDTSYEQYF
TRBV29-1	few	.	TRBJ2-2	TGCAGCGGTTCCTATGGGCAGCACACCGGGGAGCTGTTTTTT	CSGSYGQHTGELFF
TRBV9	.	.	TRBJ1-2	TGTGCCAGCAGTTCCGCAGATGACTATGGCTACACCTTC	CASSSADDYGYTF
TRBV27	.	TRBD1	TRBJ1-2	TGTGCCAGCAGTTTATCCGGACAGGGGGCAGGGTATGGCTACACCTTC	CASSLSGQGAGYGYTF
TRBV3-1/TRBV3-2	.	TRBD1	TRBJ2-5	TGTGCCAGCAGCCCCCACAGGGGCCACCCTCAAGAGACCCAGTACTTC	CASSPHRGHPQETQYF
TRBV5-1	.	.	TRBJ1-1	TGCGCCAGCAGCTTGAGTATAGGGCAGGGGCCGAACACTGAAGCTTTCTTT	CASSLSIGQGPNTEAFF
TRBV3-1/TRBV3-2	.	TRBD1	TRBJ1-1	TGTGCCAGCAGCCTCCAGGGGGGACCGGGAGCTTTCTTT	CASSLQGGPGAFF
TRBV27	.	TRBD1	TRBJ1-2	TGTGCCAGCAGCAAGACAGGGGGCTATGGCTACACCTTC	CASSKTGGYGYTF
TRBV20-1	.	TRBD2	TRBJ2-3	TGCAGTGCTAGTCTACTAGCGGGACTAACAGATACGCAGTATTTT	CSASLLAGLTDTQYF
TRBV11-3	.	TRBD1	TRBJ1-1	TGTGCCAGCAGCCCGGGACAGGGGAACACTGAAGCTTTCTTT	CASSPGQGNTEAFF
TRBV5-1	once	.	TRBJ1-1	TGCGCCAGCAGTTCGGGACTTCAGAACACTGAAGCTTTCTTT	CASSSGLQNTEAFF
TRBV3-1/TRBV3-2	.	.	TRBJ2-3	TGTGCCAGCAGCCAAACAGGGGGGGGAGATACGCAGTATTTT	CASSQTGGGDTQYF
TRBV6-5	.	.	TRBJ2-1	TGTGCCAGCAGTCCAGGGTCCTACAATGAGCAGTTCTTC	CASSPGSYNEQFF
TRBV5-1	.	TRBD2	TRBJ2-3	TGCGCCAGCAGCACGGGGACTAGCGGGAGCACAGATACGCAGTATTTT	CASSTGTSGSTDTQYF
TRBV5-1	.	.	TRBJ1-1	TGCGCCAGCAGCTTTATGGCGAACACTGAAGCTTTCTTT	CASSFMANTEAFF
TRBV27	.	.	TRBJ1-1	TGTGCCAGCAGTTTACAGGGTCCGGGCACTGAAGCTTTCTTT	CASSLQGPGTEAFF
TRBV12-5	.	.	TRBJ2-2	TGTGCTAGTGGACCCGACAGCTACACCGGGGAGCTGTTTTTT	CASGPDSYTGELFF
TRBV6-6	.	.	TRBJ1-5	TGTGCCAGCAGTTACTCGAGGAATCAGCCCCAGCATTTT	CASSYSRNQPQHF
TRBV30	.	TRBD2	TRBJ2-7	TGTGCCTGGAATAGCGGGAGTGAGTACGAGCAGTACTTC	CAWNSGSEYEQYF
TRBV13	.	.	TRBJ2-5	TGTGCCAGCAGCTTAAGCATTGGGACCCAGTACTTC	CASSLSIGTQYF
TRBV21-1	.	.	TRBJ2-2	TGTGCCAGCCCCAACCCGCGAAGACTAGCGGGGCGAGGTAAGAACACCGGGGAGCTGTTTTTT	CASPNPRRLAGRGKNTGELFF
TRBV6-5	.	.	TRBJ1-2	TGTGCCAGCAGTTACGACCCGGGACTGATCTATGGCTACACCTTC	CASSYDPGLIYGYTF
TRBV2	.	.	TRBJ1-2	TGTGCCAGCAGTGGGGGCTACGGGGGTGACGGCTACACCTTC	CASSGGYGGDGYTF
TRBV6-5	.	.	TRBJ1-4	TGTGCCAGCAGGAGGGGGGGGGATGGTGAAAAACTGTTTTTT	CASRRGGDGEKLFF
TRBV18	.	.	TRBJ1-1	TGTGCCAGCTCACCGGACAGCACTGAAGCTTTCTTT	CASSPDSTEAFF
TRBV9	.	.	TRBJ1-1	TGTGCCAGCAGAAAGAGAATGGATTCGGGCACTGAAGCTTTCTTT	CASRKRMDSGTEAFF
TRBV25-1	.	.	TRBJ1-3	TGTGCCAGCAGTGAATACCGGGACACCATATATTTT	CASSEYRDTIYF
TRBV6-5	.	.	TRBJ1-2	TGTGCCAGCAGTCTATGGGGGGGAAAGGGATATGGCTACACCTTC	CASSLWGGKGYGYTF
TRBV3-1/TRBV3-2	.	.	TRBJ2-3	TGTGCCAGCAGCCAAGAAAGGGGGGATACGCAGTATTTT	CASSQERGDTQYF
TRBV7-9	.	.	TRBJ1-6	TGTGCCAGCAGCTCTCGACAGGCGAGCTCCTATAATTCACCCCTCCACTTT	CASSSRQASSYNSPLHF
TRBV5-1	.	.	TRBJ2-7	TGCGCCAGCAGATTAGTACTGGGCAGCTCCTACGAGCAGTACTTC	CASRLVLGSSYEQYF
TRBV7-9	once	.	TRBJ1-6	TGTGCCAGCAGCTTATTGTCGCAGGGCGGTAATTCACCCCTCCACTTT	CASSLLSQGGNSPLHF
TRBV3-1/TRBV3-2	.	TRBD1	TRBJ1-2	TGTGCCAGCAGCGGGACAGACTATGGCTACACCTTC	CASSGTDYGYTF
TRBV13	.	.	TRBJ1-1	TGTGCCAGCAGCTTATCTAGAGAGGGAGGGGCTTTCTTT	CASSLSREGGAFF
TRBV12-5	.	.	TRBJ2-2	TGTGCTAGTACCCCCGGCGGGACGGCGAACACCGGGGAGCTGTTTTTT	CASTPGGTANTGELFF
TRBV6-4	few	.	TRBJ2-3	TGTGCCAGCAGTGCCAAGGAAGGGGCAGATACGCAGTATTTT	CASSAKEGADTQYF
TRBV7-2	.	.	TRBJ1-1	TGTGCCAGCAGCTCGGACAGTATGCTAAACACTGAAGCTTTCTTT	CASSSDSMLNTEAFF
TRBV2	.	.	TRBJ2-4	TGTGCCAGTGGACAGAGCGGTTTAGCCAAAAACATTCAGTACTTC	CASGQSGLAKNIQYF
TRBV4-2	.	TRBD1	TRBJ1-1	TGTGCCAGCAGCCAACGCGATAGGGGGCTTACTGAAGCTTTCTTT	CASSQRDRGLTEAFF
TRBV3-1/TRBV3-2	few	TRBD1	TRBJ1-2	TGTGCCAGCAGCCAGGGAGACAGGGGAGGCTACACCTTC	CASSQGDRGGYTF
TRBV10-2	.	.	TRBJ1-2	TGCGCCAGCAGTGTTCTTCCGACAGATCTTAACTATGGCTACACCTTC	CASSVLPTDLNYGYTF
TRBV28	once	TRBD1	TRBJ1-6	TGTGCCAGCGGCGGGACAGGGGGCCCCTGGCCCCTCCACTTT	CASGGTGGPWPLHF
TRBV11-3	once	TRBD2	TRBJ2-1	TGTGCCAGCAGCTTAAATGGCGGGAGGGCCTACAATGAGCAGTTCTTC	CASSLNGGRAYNEQFF
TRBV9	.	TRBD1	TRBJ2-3	TGTGCCAGCAGCGTAGGGGGGACGGGGACAGGGTACACAGATACGCAGTATTTT	CASSVGGTGTGYTDTQYF
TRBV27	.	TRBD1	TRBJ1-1	TGTGCCAGCGCCAGACGTATAACAGGGGGCACGATTCTGAACACTGAAGCTTTCTTT	CASARRITGGTILNTEAFF
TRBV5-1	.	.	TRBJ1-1	TGCGCCAGCAGCTTGGATGGAGGGGAATCTGCCACTGAAGCTTTCTTT	CASSLDGGESATEAFF
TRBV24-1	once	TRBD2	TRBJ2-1	TGTGCCACCAGTGAGGGGAGGCTAGCGGGAGGCAATGAGCAGTTCTTC	CATSEGRLAGGNEQFF
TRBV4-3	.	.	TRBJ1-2	TGCGCCAGCAGCCAAGCTCGGGACTCACTTAGCTACACCTTC	CASSQARDSLSYTF
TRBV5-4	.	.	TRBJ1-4	TGTGCCAGCAGCTTGGAGGGACTCCCGGATGAAAAACTGTTTTTT	CASSLEGLPDEKLFF
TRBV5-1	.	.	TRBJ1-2	TGCGCCAGCAGCTCCAGGGGTAACTATGGCTACACCTTC	CASSSRGNYGYTF
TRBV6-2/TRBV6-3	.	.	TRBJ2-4	TGTGCCAGCAGTTACTTTGGGCAGGGAGGAAACATTCAGTACTTC	CASSYFGQGGNIQYF
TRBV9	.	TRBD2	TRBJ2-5	TGTGCCAGCAGCGCGAGCGGGAGTGAGACCCAGTACTTC	CASSASGSETQYF